The rows below give T cell receptor beta chains drawn from one sample of a study of graft-versus-host responses after intestinal transplantation. Their cognate antigens are unknown. Libraries were prepared by immunoSEQ multiplex PCR; TCRdb keeps only in-frame clonotypes and omits some of them. The sample lists about 100,000 clones; more than 75% were seen once. The starting material was unstimulated CD4+ T cells sorted from spleen or lymph node cells, obtained before transplant. The source of these receptors is a human donor who was the organ donor for an intestinal transplant. Both conserved end residues are part of each CDR3. Each record gives: clone size, J gene, V gene, D gene, CDR3 length, CDR3 protein. D genes are given only for firm matches. Part of the rows lack a size; the others show once, few, many or a class for expanded clones.

abundance: .
j_gene: TRBJ2-3
v_gene: TRBV6-1
d_gene: .
len: 13
CDR3aa: CASKNRNLDTQYF

abundance: .
j_gene: TRBJ2-7
v_gene: TRBV20-1
d_gene: .
len: 11
CDR3aa: CSAPILLGGNF

abundance: .
j_gene: TRBJ2-3
v_gene: TRBV27
d_gene: .
len: 16
CDR3aa: CASSLRLVSIGDTQYF

abundance: .
j_gene: TRBJ1-2
v_gene: TRBV28
d_gene: .
len: 11
CDR3aa: CPAPENYGYTF

abundance: .
j_gene: TRBJ1-3
v_gene: TRBV28
d_gene: TRBD1
len: 15
CDR3aa: CASTPPGGSGNTIYF

abundance: .
j_gene: TRBJ1-3
v_gene: TRBV5-5
d_gene: .
len: 13
CDR3aa: CASTQSSGNTIYF

abundance: .
j_gene: TRBJ2-7
v_gene: TRBV19
d_gene: TRBD1
len: 14
CDR3aa: CASSTTGDSYEQYF

abundance: .
j_gene: TRBJ1-5
v_gene: TRBV5-1
d_gene: .
len: 15
CDR3aa: CASSLEGGTNQPQHF

abundance: .
j_gene: TRBJ2-7
v_gene: TRBV5-1
d_gene: TRBD2
len: 15
CDR3aa: CASSLPGLAAYEQYF

abundance: .
j_gene: TRBJ1-2
v_gene: TRBV19
d_gene: .
len: 13
CDR3aa: CASSTESGYGYTF

abundance: .
j_gene: TRBJ1-6
v_gene: TRBV5-1
d_gene: .
len: 14
CDR3aa: CASSLAGEYSPLHF

abundance: .
j_gene: TRBJ1-4
v_gene: TRBV11-2
d_gene: .
len: 11
CDR3aa: CASSHNEKLFF

abundance: .
j_gene: TRBJ1-2
v_gene: TRBV19
d_gene: .
len: 14
CDR3aa: CASSSRARNYGYTF

abundance: .
j_gene: TRBJ2-7
v_gene: TRBV6-1
d_gene: .
len: 13
CDR3aa: CASREGRMYEQYF

abundance: .
j_gene: TRBJ1-1
v_gene: TRBV29-1
d_gene: TRBD1
len: 12
CDR3aa: CSVDRGNTEAFF

abundance: .
j_gene: TRBJ2-1
v_gene: TRBV4-1
d_gene: TRBD2
len: 18
CDR3aa: CASSLGLSSGASYNEQFF

abundance: .
j_gene: TRBJ1-1
v_gene: TRBV7-8
d_gene: .
len: 16
CDR3aa: CASSRPTGGLNTEAFF

abundance: .
j_gene: TRBJ1-1
v_gene: TRBV5-8
d_gene: .
len: 14
CDR3aa: CASSLALGGTEAFF

abundance: .
j_gene: TRBJ1-3
v_gene: TRBV6-5
d_gene: .
len: 13
CDR3aa: CASRGDSGNTIYF

abundance: .
j_gene: TRBJ2-2
v_gene: TRBV7-3
d_gene: .
len: 14
CDR3aa: CASSFQSGTGELFF

abundance: .
j_gene: TRBJ1-6
v_gene: TRBV28
d_gene: .
len: 16
CDR3aa: CASRAPRTISSSPLHF

abundance: .
j_gene: TRBJ2-3
v_gene: TRBV7-3
d_gene: .
len: 13
CDR3aa: CASSLVQGDTQYF

abundance: .
j_gene: TRBJ2-1
v_gene: TRBV9
d_gene: TRBD2
len: 15
CDR3aa: CASSVGVWGGNEQFF

abundance: once
j_gene: TRBJ1-5
v_gene: TRBV27
d_gene: .
len: 13
CDR3aa: CASSLRVNQPQHF

abundance: few
j_gene: TRBJ1-3
v_gene: TRBV7-8
d_gene: .
len: 14
CDR3aa: CASISGSSGNTIYF

abundance: .
j_gene: TRBJ2-1
v_gene: TRBV27
d_gene: TRBD1
len: 15
CDR3aa: CATSGRDRLNNEQFF

abundance: .
j_gene: TRBJ1-1
v_gene: TRBV6-1
d_gene: .
len: 13
CDR3aa: CASSIRENTEAFF

abundance: .
j_gene: TRBJ1-6
v_gene: TRBV11-2
d_gene: .
len: 16
CDR3aa: CASSLPTPGGNSPLHF

abundance: .
j_gene: TRBJ2-5
v_gene: TRBV6-1
d_gene: .
len: 15
CDR3aa: CASSEGTGVGETQYF

abundance: few
j_gene: TRBJ2-7
v_gene: TRBV29-1
d_gene: TRBD1
len: 13
CDR3aa: CSAFMTGTYEQYF

abundance: .
j_gene: TRBJ2-3
v_gene: TRBV19
d_gene: .
len: 13
CDR3aa: CASSSGGTDTQYF

abundance: .
j_gene: TRBJ1-1
v_gene: TRBV4-2
d_gene: .
len: 15
CDR3aa: CASSQRTRGLAEAFF

abundance: .
j_gene: TRBJ1-5
v_gene: TRBV25-1
d_gene: .
len: 12
CDR3aa: CASSARRGAQHF

abundance: .
j_gene: TRBJ2-3
v_gene: TRBV10-3
d_gene: TRBD1
len: 14
CDR3aa: CATQRTGMRDTQYF

abundance: .
j_gene: TRBJ1-2
v_gene: TRBV7-9
d_gene: .
len: 15
CDR3aa: CASSLEWGGVRGYTF

abundance: .
j_gene: TRBJ2-5
v_gene: TRBV7-2
d_gene: TRBD2
len: 14
CDR3aa: CASTLRGGEETQYF

abundance: .
j_gene: TRBJ1-1
v_gene: TRBV18
d_gene: .
len: 13
CDR3aa: CASSPLMNTEAFF

abundance: .
j_gene: TRBJ2-3
v_gene: TRBV28
d_gene: .
len: 16
CDR3aa: CASSLMGVGSTDTQYF

abundance: .
j_gene: TRBJ2-2
v_gene: TRBV9
d_gene: TRBD2
len: 16
CDR3aa: CASSVQAGLGTGELFF

abundance: .
j_gene: TRBJ1-2
v_gene: TRBV4-1
d_gene: TRBD1
len: 15
CDR3aa: CASSQEPGTVYGYTF

abundance: .
j_gene: TRBJ2-1
v_gene: TRBV7-2
d_gene: TRBD1
len: 14
CDR3aa: CASSSGQGAGEQFF

abundance: .
j_gene: TRBJ2-1
v_gene: TRBV6-5
d_gene: .
len: 13
CDR3aa: CASSYSRGVQQFF

abundance: .
j_gene: TRBJ2-7
v_gene: TRBV18
d_gene: TRBD1
len: 13
CDR3aa: CASSPNRGYEQYF

abundance: .
j_gene: TRBJ1-4
v_gene: TRBV5-4
d_gene: .
len: 14
CDR3aa: CASSSGTIDEKLFF

abundance: .
j_gene: TRBJ2-1
v_gene: TRBV5-1
d_gene: TRBD2
len: 16
CDR3aa: CASSLGLAGGPDEQFF

abundance: once
j_gene: TRBJ2-1
v_gene: TRBV28
d_gene: .
len: 12
CDR3aa: CASNEDYNEQFF

abundance: .
j_gene: TRBJ1-6
v_gene: TRBV14
d_gene: .
len: 15
CDR3aa: CASSQDLTADSPLHF

abundance: .
j_gene: TRBJ1-4
v_gene: TRBV10-3
d_gene: TRBD1
len: 14
CDR3aa: CAIGDSTTNEKLFF

abundance: .
j_gene: TRBJ1-4
v_gene: TRBV20-1
d_gene: .
len: 11
CDR3aa: CSMGGNEKLFF